These 9 T cell receptor beta chains originate from one sample sequenced in a study of sequential checkpoint blockade in melanoma (dated by TCRdb to the late 2010s). This specimen's treatment or condition label, interpreted: randomized to nivolumab then ipilimumab (arm A) or the reverse (arm B). Library preparation employed the immunoSEQ multiplex PCR assay. Sourced from immuneACCESS, this table was stored by TCRdb with only in-frame sequences that have V and J called. A share of the clones is absent; for the studies checked, an unresolved V gene accounts for under half, and the remainder has no known explanation. This sample lists 37,000 or so clones; 30% to 35% were detected once. The ten largest clones take up roughly 1.5% of the sample. The sample consisted of tumor tissue (inferred from file names), taken from a patient given nivolumab and ipilimumab in sequence. The receptor source for this set is a human donor with melanoma.

This clone has only a few counts. The rearrangement joins TRBV11-3 to TRBJ2-5; D call uncertain. The V end lost 1 base, the J end lost 2 bases, and 11 bases lay between the germline ends. Germline V lookup: CDR1 SGHNT, CDR2 YENEEA. This CDR3 comprises 15 residues. The CDR3 spells CASSLVRGIQETQYF. The CDR3 region has the DNA TGTGCCAGCAGCTTAGTTCGCGGAATTCAAGAGACCCAGTACTTC. Full variable domain (missing parts from reference TRBV11-3 and TRBJ2-5): EAGVVQSPRYKIIEKKQPVAFWCNPISGHNTLYWYLQNLGQGPELLIRYENEEAVDDSQLPKDRFSAERLKGVDSTLKIQPAELGDSAVYLCASSLVRGIQETQYFGPGTRLLVL.

In its sample, this clone was seen a few times. V and J are TRBV6-8 and TRBJ2-3; tentatively, D is TRBD2 (6 bases). Looked up from germline, CDR1 is MNHGY and CDR2 is SAAAGT. This CDR3 comprises 16 residues. With 4 bases removed from V and 2 bases from J, the gap between germline ends came to 16 bases. The CDR3 DNA is TGTGCCAGCAGTTTCTTAGCGGAAGCGCCCACAGATACGCAGTATTTT. Amino acids: CASSFLAEAPTDTQYF.

The V gene is TRBV6-8, the J gene TRBJ1-6; 7 bases match TRBD1. CDR1 and CDR2 from the germline V gene are MNHGY and SAAAGT. V trimming: 7 bases; J trimming: 7 bases; junction bases outside the gene matches: 10. This CDR3 comprises 15 residues. The CDR3 coding sequence is TGTGCCAGCAAGGGCGACAGGGTTTTAAATTCACCCCTCCACTTT. Translating it yields CASKGDRVLNSPLHF.

This clone was observed a few times. V is TRBV7-7 and J is TRBJ2-1; 8 bases fit TRBD1. V trimming: 5 bases; J trimming: 7 bases; junction bases outside the gene matches: 10. CDR3 length: 15 amino acids. CDR1 SSHAT and CDR2 FNYEAQ come from the germline V gene (reference sequence). The CDR3 region is CASSPQTGGRNEQFF. The DNA of the CDR3 is TGTGCCAGCAGCCCGCAAACAGGGGGGAGGAATGAGCAGTTCTTC.

The table lists this clone with a few counts. The genes are TRBV9 and TRBJ2-1; D unresolved. CDR1 and CDR2 (germline): SGDLS, YYNGEE. The CDR3 length is 12 residues. The V end lost 0 bases, the J end lost 7 bases, and 5 bases lay between the germline ends. This CDR3 is CASSVGPNEQFF. CDR3 DNA sequence: TGTGCCAGCAGCGTAGGACCAAATGAGCAGTTCTTC.

This chain uses TRBV9 with TRBJ2-3; 14 bases map to TRBD2. V was clipped by 3 bases and J by 3 bases; unmatched bases: 9. Per germline, CDR1 SGDLS and CDR2 YYNGEE. The CDR3 consists of 18 residues. The CDR3 loop is CASSEKGLAGERTDTQYF. CDR3 sequence (DNA): TGTGCCAGCAGCGAAAAGGGACTAGCGGGAGAAAGGACAGATACGCAGTATTTT. The full variable domain, rest sourced from reference TRBV9 and TRBJ2-3, is DSGVTQTPKHLITATGQRVTLRCSPRSGDLSVYWYQQSLDQGLQFLIQYYNGEERAKGNILERFSAQQFPDLHSELNLSSLELGDSALYFCASSEKGLAGERTDTQYFGPGTRLTVL.

This clone was counted only a few times. The rearrangement links TRBV6-8 to TRBJ2-2, with TRBD1 identical over 9 bases. CDR1 is MNHGY, CDR2 SAAAGT, per germline. The V and J ends lost 5 bases and 5 bases, in that order; junction bases with no gene match: 6. CDR3 length: 15 residues. Here the CDR3 reads CASSQGTGRTGELFF. The DNA of the CDR3 is TGTGCCAGCAGTCAGGGGACAGGGAGAACCGGGGAGCTGTTTTTT.

The chain is built from TRBV11-3 and TRBJ1-3; a weak D match, TRBD1 (5 bases). The CDR3 runs to 14 residues. Trimming removed 2 bases at V and 2 bases at J, with 7 bases between. CDR1 and CDR2 (germline): SGHNT, YENEEA. The CDR3 loop reads CASSLTGAGNTIYF. DNA of the CDR3: TGTGCCAGCAGCTTAACGGGGGCTGGAAACACCATATATTTT. The full variable domain, in which reference TRBV11-3 and TRBJ1-3 provide the parts outside the CDR3, is EAGVVQSPRYKIIEKKQPVAFWCNPISGHNTLYWYLQNLGQGPELLIRYENEEAVDDSQLPKDRFSAERLKGVDSTLKIQPAELGDSAVYLCASSLTGAGNTIYFGEGSWLTVV.

This chain connects TRBV9 to TRBJ1-4; weak D call: TRBD1 (5 bases). The germline V gene has CDR1 SGDLS and CDR2 YYNGEE. Deletions cut 1 base from V and 4 bases from J, with 11 bases between. The CDR3 consists of 15 residues. The CDR3 DNA follows: TGTGCCAGCAGCGTAAGGGAGGGGAGTAATGAAAAACTGTTTTTT. This encodes CASSVREGSNEKLFF.